This entry is about one TCR beta chain. The antigen remains unidentified. This sample is part of a study of CD8+ T cells in alopecia areata. This CDR3 has 12 residues. Germline assignment: CDR1 MDHEN and CDR2 SYDVKM. Trimming took 7 bases from V and 5 from J, leaving 12 bases between them. General study findings and limits: In scalp and blood during tofacitinib, many expanded lesional clones persisted.

Treatment given: oral pan-JAK inhibitor, 5-10 mg twice daily. Extraction of RNA preceded its reverse transcription into cDNA, which served as the sequencing template. Here immunoSEQ multiplex PCR was the method, and the copy in TCRdb shows in-frame clones only, minus some. Of some 200,000 clones in the sample, around 60% were seen once. This specimen consisted of CD4+ T cells sorted from blood, obtained at week 4, from a patient treated with tofacitinib. This chain joins TRBV28 and TRBJ2-7; D might be TRBD1 or TRBD2, each matching 6 bases. The receptor was derived from a human donor with alopecia areata. The CDR3 region has the DNA TGTGCCAGCAAAGAAGGGGGGCACGAGCAGTACTTC. This translates into CASKEGGHEQYF.